This TCR beta chain was identified in a study of control samples from healthy donors and cancer patients. V lost 8 bases, J lost 7 bases, and 7 bases stayed unmatched. The CDR3 extends over 13 amino acids. Here immunoSEQ multiplex PCR was the method, and the copy in TCRdb shows in-frame clones only, minus some. Of around 180,000 clones listed, approximately 94% were seen once; the top ten hold around 1.3%. This TCR was sampled from a woman aged 18-29 years in good health. The V call is TRBV12-3 or TRBV12-4, the J call TRBJ1-2; 10 bases map to TRBD1. Sequencing used blood. Written as DNA, the CDR3 is TGTGCCAGCTCAGGGACAGGGGCGGCTGGCTACACCTTC. It is translated as CASSGTGAAGYTF.